This paragraph covers one T cell receptor (beta chain) sequence. This CDR3 is built from 14 residues. V was trimmed by 5 bases and J by 4 bases, leaving 14 bases between them. Germline CDR1 reads SNHLY; CDR2 reads FYNNEI. This sample was taken from a study of cytomegalovirus exposure and HLA in healthy donors. TCRdb's table, derived via immunoSEQ multiplex PCR, lists solely in-frame clones and lacks some. This sample yields 140,000 to 150,000 clones, of which about 94% are seen a single time; less than 2% belongs to the top ten. This clonotype was obtained from a man aged 18 to 29 in good health and CMV-seropositive. What was sequenced was PBMCs. The chain carries TRBV2 and TRBJ1-1; the D is unclear. CDR3 loop: CASSLQASGTEAFF. In DNA, the CDR3 is TGTGCCAGCAGTCTGCAGGCGAGCGGCACTGAAGCTTTCTTT.